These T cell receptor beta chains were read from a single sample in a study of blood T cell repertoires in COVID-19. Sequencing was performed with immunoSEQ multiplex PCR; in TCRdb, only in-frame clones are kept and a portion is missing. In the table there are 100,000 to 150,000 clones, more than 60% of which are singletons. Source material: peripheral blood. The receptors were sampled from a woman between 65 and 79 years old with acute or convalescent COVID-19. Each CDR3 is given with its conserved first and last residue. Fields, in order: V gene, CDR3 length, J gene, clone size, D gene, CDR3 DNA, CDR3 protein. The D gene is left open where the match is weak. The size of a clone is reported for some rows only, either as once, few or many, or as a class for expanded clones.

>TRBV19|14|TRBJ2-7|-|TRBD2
TGTGCCAGTAGTCTTGCGGGGGGAACCTACGAGCAGTACTTC
CASSLAGGTYEQYF
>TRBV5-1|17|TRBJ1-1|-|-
TGCGCCAGCAGCCTGGAGACGGGACACCCGATGAACACTGAAGCTTTCTTT
CASSLETGHPMNTEAFF
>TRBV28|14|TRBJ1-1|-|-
TGTGCCACCCTTTCCCCGGGAATGAACACTGAAGCTTTCTTT
CATLSPGMNTEAFF
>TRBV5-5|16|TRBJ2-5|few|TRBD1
TGTGCCAGCAGCCGCCCGCCGACAGGGGGGCAAGAGACCCAGTACTTC
CASSRPPTGGQETQYF
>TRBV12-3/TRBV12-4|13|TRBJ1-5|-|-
TGTGCCAGCAGTTTTTTATTGGAGCAGCCCCAGCATTTT
CASSFLLEQPQHF
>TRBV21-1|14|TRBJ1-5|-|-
TGTGCCAGCAATCTATTTTACCCTCGTCAGCCCCAGCATTTT
CASNLFYPRQPQHF
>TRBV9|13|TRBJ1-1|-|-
TGTGCCAGCAGCGTGGCCGTGAACACTGAAGCTTTCTTT
CASSVAVNTEAFF
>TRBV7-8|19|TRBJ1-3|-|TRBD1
TGTGCCAGCAGCTCACAAACGGGACAGGGGGTTACTTCTGGAAACACCATATATTTT
CASSSQTGQGVTSGNTIYF
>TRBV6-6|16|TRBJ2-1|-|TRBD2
TGTGCCAGCAGTTACAGTCGACGGGAGGAAAACAATGAGCAGTTCTTC
CASSYSRREENNEQFF
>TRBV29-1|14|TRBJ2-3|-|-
TGCAGCGTCACCCCCCAGGGAAGCACAGATACGCAGTATTTT
CSVTPQGSTDTQYF
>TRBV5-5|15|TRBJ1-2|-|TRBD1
TGTGCCAGCAGCTTACAGGGGGAAGGTGTCTATGGCTACACCTTC
CASSLQGEGVYGYTF